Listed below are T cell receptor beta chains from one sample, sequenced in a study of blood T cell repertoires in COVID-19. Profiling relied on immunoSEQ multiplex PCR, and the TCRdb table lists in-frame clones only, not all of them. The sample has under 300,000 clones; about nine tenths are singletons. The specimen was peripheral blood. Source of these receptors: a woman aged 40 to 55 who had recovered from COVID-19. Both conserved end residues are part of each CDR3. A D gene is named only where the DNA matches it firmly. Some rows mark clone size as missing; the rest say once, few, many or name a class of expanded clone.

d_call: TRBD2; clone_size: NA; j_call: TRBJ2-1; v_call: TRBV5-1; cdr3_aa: CASSLSGIDNEQFF; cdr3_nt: TGCGCCAGCAGCCTTAGCGGGATCGACAATGAGCAGTTCTTC
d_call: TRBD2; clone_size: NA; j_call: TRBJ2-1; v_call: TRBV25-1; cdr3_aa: CASSESTSSYNEQFF; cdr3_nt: TGTGCCAGCAGTGAATCGACTAGCAGCTACAATGAGCAGTTCTTC
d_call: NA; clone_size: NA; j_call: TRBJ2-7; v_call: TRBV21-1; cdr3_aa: CASSSHRASDSYEQYF; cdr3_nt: TGTGCCAGCAGCTCCCACAGGGCGTCCGACTCCTACGAGCAGTACTTC
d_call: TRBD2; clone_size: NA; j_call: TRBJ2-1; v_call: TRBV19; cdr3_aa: CASKGLGGNEQFF; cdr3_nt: TGTGCCAGTAAGGGACTAGGGGGCAATGAGCAGTTCTTC
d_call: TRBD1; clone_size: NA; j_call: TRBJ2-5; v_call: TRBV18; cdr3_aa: CASSPRAEGAWETQYF; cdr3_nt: TGTGCCAGCTCACCACGGGCCGAGGGGGCGTGGGAGACCCAGTACTTC
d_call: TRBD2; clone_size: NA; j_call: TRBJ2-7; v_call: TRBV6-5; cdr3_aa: CASSRTGLAEYEQYF; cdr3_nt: TGTGCCAGCAGTCGGACGGGACTAGCGGAATACGAGCAGTACTTC
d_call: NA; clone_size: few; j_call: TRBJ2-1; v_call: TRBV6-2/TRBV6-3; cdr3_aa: CASSYSGLVDNEQFF; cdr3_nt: TGTGCCAGCAGTTACTCTGGGCTCGTGGACAATGAGCAGTTCTTC
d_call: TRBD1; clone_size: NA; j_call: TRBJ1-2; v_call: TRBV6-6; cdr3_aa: CATQRVGQSHYGYTF; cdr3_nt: TGTGCCACTCAAAGGGTGGGACAGAGCCACTATGGCTACACCTTC
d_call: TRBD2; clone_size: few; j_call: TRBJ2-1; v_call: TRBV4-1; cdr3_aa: CASSQGNSGRADEQFF; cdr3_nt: TGCGCCAGCAGCCAAGGGAATAGCGGGAGGGCAGATGAGCAGTTCTTC
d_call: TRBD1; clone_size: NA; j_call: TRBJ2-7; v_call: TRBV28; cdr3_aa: CASSPLTGTGVPGGF; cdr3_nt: TGTGCCAGCAGTCCTCTCACCGGGACAGGGGTCCCGGGTGGCTTC
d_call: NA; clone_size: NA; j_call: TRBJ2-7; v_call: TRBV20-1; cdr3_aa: CSASSTYEQYF; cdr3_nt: TGCAGTGCTTCTAGTACCTACGAGCAGTACTTC
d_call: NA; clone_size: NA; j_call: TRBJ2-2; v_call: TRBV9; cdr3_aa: CASSVRTGELFF; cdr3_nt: TGTGCCAGCAGCGTACGTACCGGGGAGCTGTTTTTT
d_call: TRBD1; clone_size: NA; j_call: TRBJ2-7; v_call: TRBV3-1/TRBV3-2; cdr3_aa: CASSQAGTGVSEQYF; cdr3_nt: TGTGCCAGCAGCCAAGCCGGGACAGGGGTTAGCGAGCAGTACTTC
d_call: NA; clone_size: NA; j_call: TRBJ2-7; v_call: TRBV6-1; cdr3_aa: CASSDLYEQYF; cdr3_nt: TGTGCCAGCAGTGACCTCTACGAGCAGTACTTC
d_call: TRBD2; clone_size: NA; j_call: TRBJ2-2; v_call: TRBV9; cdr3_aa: CASSVAVRGGPGELFF; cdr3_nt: TGTGCCAGCAGCGTAGCTGTCCGGGGGGGGCCCGGGGAGCTGTTTTTT
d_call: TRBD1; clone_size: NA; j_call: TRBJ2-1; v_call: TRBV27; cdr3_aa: CASAATGTGGAYGNHNEQFF; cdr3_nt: TGTGCCAGCGCCGCGACCGGGACAGGGGGCGCTTACGGGAACCACAATGAGCAGTTCTTC
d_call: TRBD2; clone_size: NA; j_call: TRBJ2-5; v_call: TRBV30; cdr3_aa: CAWSSYLAGVQFTETQYF; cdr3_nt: TGTGCCTGGAGCTCCTATCTAGCGGGAGTTCAGTTCACAGAGACCCAGTACTTC
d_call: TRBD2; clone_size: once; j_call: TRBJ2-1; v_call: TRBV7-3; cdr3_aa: CASSKSGTLYNEQFF; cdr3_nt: TGTGCCAGCAGCAAAAGCGGGACGCTATACAATGAGCAGTTCTTC